The sequence of this T cell receptor (beta chain) was determined in a study of T-cell reconstitution after alpha-beta-depleted transplantation in children. Study observations and caveats: At day 60, the high TCRbeta diversity found in some patients originated from recipient T cells and thymic progenitors that had survived. The main origin of T-cell counts and diversity one year after transplant was newly produced T cells. In patients about two months after transplant, alpha-beta T cells reportedly arose from several hundred expanded graft clones.

Construction of the TCRbeta library involved unique molecular identifiers. TCRdb re-derived calls from the PCR reads in MiXCR, one entry per CDR3 protein. The sample contains around 200,000 distinct CDR3 sequences, around a sixth of which appear only once. Trimming took 4 bases from V and 0 from J, leaving 10 bases between them. CDR1 and CDR2 from the germline V gene are SGHRS and YFSETQ. The length of the CDR3 is 14 residues. In this sample, this clonotype turned up a few times. Its antigen remains unidentified. The specimen comprised PBMCs, mostly from graft donor cells, sampled 360 days after TCRalphabeta/CD19-depleted stem cell transplant. The chain carries TRBV5-1 and TRBJ2-5; possible D gene TRBD1, 6 bases. The TCR sequence derives from a male patient between 2 and 10 years old who had a stem cell transplant for acute lymphoblastic leukemia, so the T cells may come from the graft donor. CDR3 sequence: CASSQQGYQETQYF. CDR3 in DNA: TGCGCCAGCAGCCAACAGGGTTACCAAGAGACCCAGTACTTC. The full variable domain, in which reference TRBV5-1 and TRBJ2-5 provide the parts outside the CDR3, is KAGVTQTPRYLIKTRGQQVTLSCSPISGHRSVSWYQQTPGQGLQFLFEYFSETQRNKGNFPGRFSGRQFSNSRSEMNVSTLELGDSALYLCASSQQGYQETQYFGPGTRLLVL.